Each of the 14 T cell receptor beta chains below was sequenced from the same sample in a study of shared clonotypes between healthy human individuals. Sequenced by immunoSEQ multiplex PCR; TCRdb stores in-frame clones only, minus some. The profile covers roughly 1.4 million clones, with approximately 98.5% appearing a single time and roughly 0.35% taken by the ten largest. Specimen: naive CD4+ T cells sorted from blood. Described subset: CD45RA+ positively selected. These receptor sequences come from a man aged 25-45 years in good health.

V gene TRBV4-1 combines with J gene TRBJ1-5, with D perhaps matching TRBD1 (6 bases). CDR3 length equals 15 residues. Trimming shortened V by 2 bases and J by 0 bases, and 8 bases separated the two germline ends. Germline V lookup: CDR1 MGHRA, CDR2 YSYEKL. CDR3 DNA: TGCGCCAGCAGCCAACGACAGGTTAGCAATCAGCCCCAGCATTTT. This translates into CASSQRQVSNQPQHF.

The chain combines TRBV7-9 with TRBJ2-1; TRBD2 aligns across 7 bases. The V gene end was trimmed by 3 bases and the J gene end by 2 bases; junction bases not matched to a gene: 1. The CDR3 covers 14 residues. CDR1 is SEHNR, CDR2 FQNEAQ, per germline (reference sequence). CDR3 protein: CASSFGLAYNEQFF. For the CDR3, the DNA is TGTGCCAGCAGCTTTGGACTAGCCTACAATGAGCAGTTCTTC.

A single count supports this clone. The sample contains more than one DNA sequence encoding this CDR3. The rearrangement uses TRBV5-1 and TRBJ2-7; D is ambiguous. The CDR3 is 13 residues long. Trimming removed 0 bases from V and 4 bases from J, with 8 bases in between. From germline, CDR1 is SGHRS and CDR2 YFSETQ. CDR3 sequence: CASSLERVYEQYF. The CDR3 DNA sequence: TGCGCCAGCAGCTTGGAACGGGTTTACGAGCAGTACTTC.

The V call is TRBV29-1, the J call TRBJ2-7, with D perhaps matching TRBD2 (5 bases). The CDR3 consists of 15 residues. V was clipped by 4 bases and J by 1 base, with 17 bases between them. Germline lookup yields CDR1 SQVTM and CDR2 ANQGSEA. The CDR3 nucleotides are TGCAGCGTTGCCTTTGGAGCGGACCCTTCCTACGAGCAGTACTTC. Its translation is CSVAFGADPSYEQYF.

This chain joins TRBV10-3 and TRBJ2-7, with TRBD2 identical over 8 bases. After removal of 4 bases from V and 2 bases from J, the junction contained 7 bases not matched to a gene. CDR1 ENHRY and CDR2 SYGVKD come from the germline V gene. The CDR3 is 15 residues long. The CDR3 loop is CAISGSGREAYEQYF. The CDR3 region has the DNA TGTGCCATCAGTGGAAGCGGGAGAGAGGCCTACGAGCAGTACTTC.

J is TRBJ2-7 and V is TRBV27, with 14 nucleotides matching TRBD2. This CDR3 is built from 17 residues. The J segment lost 0 bases and the V segment lost 8 bases, leaving 9 bases of the junction unmatched. Germline V gives CDR1 MNHEY, CDR2 SMNVEV (reference sequence). In DNA form, the CDR3 reads TGTGCCAGCCGCCGGACTAGCGGGAGGCTGAGCTCCTACGAGCAGTACTTC. Protein: CASRRTSGRLSSYEQYF.

J is TRBJ1-3 and V is TRBV10-2; D unresolved. Looked up from germline, CDR1 is WSHSY and CDR2 is SAAADI. The CDR3 is 14 amino acids. The V gene lost 6 bases and the J gene lost 0 bases, with 9 bases spanning the gap. CDR3 region: CASSAGVSGNTIYF. DNA of the CDR3: TGCGCCAGCAGCGCAGGAGTCTCTGGAAACACCATATATTTT.

The CDR3 loop is CASSLTRGLQYF. The CDR3 DNA follows: TGTGCCAGCAGCCTCACCCGGGGGCTCCAGTACTTC. J is TRBJ2-7 and V is TRBV7-9, with D perhaps TRBD1 or TRBD2 (6 bases each). From germline, CDR1 is SEHNR and CDR2 FQNEAQ (reference sequence). The CDR3 has 12 residues. Trimming removed 5 bases at V and 10 bases at J, with 15 bases between.

This sequence joins TRBV2 and TRBJ2-5; D may be TRBD2 (6 bases). The CDR3 loop spans 15 amino acids. CDR1 and CDR2 from the germline V gene are SNHLY and FYNNEI. The V and J ends lost 4 bases and 1 base respectively, with 13 bases between them. This chain's CDR3 is CASSVAVGLQETQYF. The DNA for the CDR3 is TGTGCCAGCAGTGTAGCAGTGGGACTCCAAGAGACCCAGTACTTC.

This chain joins TRBV7-9 and TRBJ2-1; D is possibly TRBD2 (6 bases). The V gene lost 5 bases and the J gene lost 3 bases, with 20 bases spanning the gap. The length of the CDR3 is 17 residues. The germline V gene has CDR1 SEHNR and CDR2 FQNEAQ (reference sequence). CDR3 sequence (DNA): TGTGCCAGCAGCCACCCTGGGAAAGAGGGAGGCTACAATGAGCAGTTCTTC. It encodes CASSHPGKEGGYNEQFF.

The chain has TRBV7-9 and TRBJ2-7; TRBD2 aligns across 7 bases. The germline V gene has CDR1 SEHNR and CDR2 FQNEAQ (reference sequence). V trimming: 1 base; J trimming: 0 bases; junction bases outside the gene matches: 0. This CDR3 has 14 amino acids. CDR3 sequence: CASSLGLASYEQYF. CDR3 coding DNA: TGTGCCAGCAGCTTAGGACTAGCCTCCTACGAGCAGTACTTC.

For this clone: Other nucleotide sequences from this sample produce the same CDR3. This sequence joins TRBV9 and TRBJ2-2; D ambiguous. Germline-derived CDR1 and CDR2 are SGDLS and YYNGEE. The CDR3 is 15 amino acids. The germline V and J ends were trimmed by 0 bases and 1 base, with 7 bases remaining between them. This chain's CDR3 is CASSVVGRNTGELFF. In DNA form, the CDR3 reads TGTGCCAGCAGCGTAGTTGGCAGGAACACCGGGGAGCTGTTTTTT.

The chain is built from TRBV19 and TRBJ2-1; TRBD1 matches 8 bases. CDR1 and CDR2 (germline): LNHDA, SQIVND (reference sequence). The J segment lost 2 bases and the V segment lost 0 bases, leaving 6 bases of the junction unmatched. This CDR3 has 17 residues. The DNA of the CDR3 is TGTGCCAGTAGTATAGACGACAGGGGCCGAGCCTACAATGAGCAGTTCTTC. This translates into CASSIDDRGRAYNEQFF.

A note on this clone: This same CDR3 is encoded by further DNA sequences in the sample. The J gene is TRBJ2-5, the V gene TRBV2, with D tentatively TRBD1 or TRBD2 (5 bases each). The CDR3 length is 13 residues. Germline V gives CDR1 SNHLY, CDR2 FYNNEI. Trimming shortened V by 5 bases and J by 1 base, and 8 bases separated the two germline ends. In nucleotides, the CDR3 is TGTGCCAGCAGTAGGGACGTCCAAGAGACCCAGTACTTC. Translation: CASSRDVQETQYF.